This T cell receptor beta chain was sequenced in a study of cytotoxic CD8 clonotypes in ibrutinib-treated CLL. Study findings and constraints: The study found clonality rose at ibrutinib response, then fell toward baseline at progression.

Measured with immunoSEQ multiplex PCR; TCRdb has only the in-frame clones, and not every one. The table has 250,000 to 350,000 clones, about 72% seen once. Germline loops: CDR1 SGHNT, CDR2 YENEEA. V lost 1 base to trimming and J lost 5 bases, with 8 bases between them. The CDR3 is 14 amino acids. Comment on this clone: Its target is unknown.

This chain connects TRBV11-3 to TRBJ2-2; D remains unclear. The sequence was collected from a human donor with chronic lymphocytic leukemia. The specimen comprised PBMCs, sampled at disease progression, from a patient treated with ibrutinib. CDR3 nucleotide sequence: TGTGCCAGCAGCTTAGGGTGGGCGACCGGGGAGCTGTTTTTT. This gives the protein CASSLGWATGELFF.